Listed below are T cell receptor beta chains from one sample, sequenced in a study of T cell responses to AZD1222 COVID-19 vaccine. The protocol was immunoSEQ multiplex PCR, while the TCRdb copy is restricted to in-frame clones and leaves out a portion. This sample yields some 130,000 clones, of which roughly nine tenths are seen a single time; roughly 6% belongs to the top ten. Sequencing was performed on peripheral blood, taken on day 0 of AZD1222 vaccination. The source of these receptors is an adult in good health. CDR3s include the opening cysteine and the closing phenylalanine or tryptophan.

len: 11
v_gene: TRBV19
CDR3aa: CASGGYNEQFF

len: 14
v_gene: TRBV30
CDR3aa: CAWTQGQGGTEAFF

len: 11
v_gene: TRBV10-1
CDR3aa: CASRDSETQYF

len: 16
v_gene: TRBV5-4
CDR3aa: CASSLVGGASYNEQFF

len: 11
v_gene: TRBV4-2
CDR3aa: CASSQQGEQYF

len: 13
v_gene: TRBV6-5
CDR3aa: CASSGGHTGELFF

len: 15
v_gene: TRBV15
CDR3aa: CATSTYSGGANEQFF

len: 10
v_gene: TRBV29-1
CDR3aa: CSVFDTEAFF

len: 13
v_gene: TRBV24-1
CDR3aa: CATSDFEGEGYTF

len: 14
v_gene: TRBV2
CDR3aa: CASGQGTLAGELFF

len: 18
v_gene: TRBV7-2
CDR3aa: CASSPTLRGSSGGTEQYF

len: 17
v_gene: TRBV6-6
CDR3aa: CASSPVRGTYMVDEQFF

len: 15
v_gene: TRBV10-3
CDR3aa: CAIRGQALSGNTIYF

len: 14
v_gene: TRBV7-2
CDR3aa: CASSPRGEAYGYTF

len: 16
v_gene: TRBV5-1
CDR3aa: CASSPGQVPANEKLFF

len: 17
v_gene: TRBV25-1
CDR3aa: CASSGPTPGHWGNTIYF

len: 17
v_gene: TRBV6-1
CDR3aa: CASSEAPTGISNQPQHF

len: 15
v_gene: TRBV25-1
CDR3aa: CASTPTPGQGNEQYF

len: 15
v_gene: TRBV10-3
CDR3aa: CAISESWGAITEAFF

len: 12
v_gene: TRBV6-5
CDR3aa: CASTLDRIEQFF

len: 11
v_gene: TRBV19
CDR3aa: CASPSGTEAFF

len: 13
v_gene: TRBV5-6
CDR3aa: CASSLPGSTEAFF

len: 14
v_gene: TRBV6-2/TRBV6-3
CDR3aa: CASSHGQSYNEQFF

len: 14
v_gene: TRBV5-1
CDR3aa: CASSVQGANTEAFF

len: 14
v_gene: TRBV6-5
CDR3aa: CASRKDRSNEKLFF

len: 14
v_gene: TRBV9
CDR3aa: CASSVGTGPQPQHF

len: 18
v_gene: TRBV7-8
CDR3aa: CASSEGQGARAYGAPLHF

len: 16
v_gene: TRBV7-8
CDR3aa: CASSRDTGGRGYGYTF

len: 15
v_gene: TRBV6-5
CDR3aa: CASSLTGTRNTEAFF

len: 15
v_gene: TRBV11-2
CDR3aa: CASSLDLQGNQPQHF

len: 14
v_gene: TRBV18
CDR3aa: CASSRGRATDTQYF

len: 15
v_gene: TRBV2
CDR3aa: CASSESTGPWEKLFF

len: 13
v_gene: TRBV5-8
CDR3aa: CASSPGGNQPQHF

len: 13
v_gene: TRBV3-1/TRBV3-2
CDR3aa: CASSPRGRDTQYF

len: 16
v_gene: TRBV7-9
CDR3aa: CASTIGWASEGETQYF

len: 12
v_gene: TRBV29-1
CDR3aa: CSVESGSEKLFF

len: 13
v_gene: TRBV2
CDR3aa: CASSDRTDVGYTF